A single count supports the clone carrying this T cell receptor beta chain. Assay used: immunoSEQ multiplex PCR; TCRdb lists only in-frame clones, some missing. Of roughly 180,000 clones in the sample, approximately 90% were seen once. These data originate in a study of blood T cell repertoires in COVID-19. The V and J ends lost 5 bases and 9 bases respectively, with 14 bases between them. CDR3 size: 13 residues. Germline V CDR1 and CDR2: LNHNV, YYDKDF (reference sequence). This clonotype originated in a woman in her 30s with acute or convalescent COVID-19. The sequenced sample was peripheral blood. V is TRBV15 and J is TRBJ2-1, with D perhaps TRBD2 (5 bases). The DNA of the CDR3 is TGTGCCACCAGCCCCACCGGGGTGATTGAGCAGTTCTTC. Amino acids: CATSPTGVIEQFF.